This TCR beta chain was documented in a study of blood T cells in healthy people across ages. The CDR3 is 18 residues long. The V gene end was trimmed by 4 bases and the J gene end by 0 bases; junction bases not matched to a gene: 9. Germline CDR1 reads SGHRS; CDR2 reads YFSETQ. With regard to this clonotype: Its antigen remains unknown.

Study observations and caveats: It was not possible, with unsorted PBMCs, to conclusively compare naive and antigen-experienced cells.

Together with a sample-barcoded 5' primer, a J-beta primer mix was included in a second PCR lasting roughly 6 to 12 cycles. TCRdb re-called the 5' RACE reads through MiXCR, storing one row per CDR3 protein. The top ten hold 20% to 25% of the sample, which has about a million distinct CDR3 sequences, roughly 51% seen once. The material sequenced was blood. The chain is built from TRBV5-1 and TRBJ2-6; 8 nucleotides align to TRBD1. The TCR originated in a woman aged 60 to 75 in good health. In DNA, the CDR3 is TGCGCCAGCAGCGACATGGACAGGGCTTACTCTGGGGCCAACGTCCTGACTTTC. Its protein is CASSDMDRAYSGANVLTF.